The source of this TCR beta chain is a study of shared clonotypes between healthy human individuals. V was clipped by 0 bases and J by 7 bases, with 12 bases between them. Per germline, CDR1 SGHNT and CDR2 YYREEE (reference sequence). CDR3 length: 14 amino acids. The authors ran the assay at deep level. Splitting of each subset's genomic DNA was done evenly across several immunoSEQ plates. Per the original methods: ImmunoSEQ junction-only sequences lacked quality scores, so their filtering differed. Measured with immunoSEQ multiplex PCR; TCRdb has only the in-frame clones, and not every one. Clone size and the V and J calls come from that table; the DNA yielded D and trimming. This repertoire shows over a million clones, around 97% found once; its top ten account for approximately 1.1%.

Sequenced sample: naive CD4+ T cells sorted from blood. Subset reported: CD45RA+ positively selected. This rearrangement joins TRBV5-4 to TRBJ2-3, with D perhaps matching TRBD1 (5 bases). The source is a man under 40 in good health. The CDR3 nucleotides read TGTGCCAGCAGCTTGGAAACAGGTGTAAATACGCAGTATTTT. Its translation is CASSLETGVNTQYF.